The rows below give T cell receptor beta chains drawn from one sample of a study of blood T cell repertoires in COVID-19. Libraries were prepared by immunoSEQ multiplex PCR; TCRdb keeps only in-frame clonotypes and omits some of them. The table lists 200,000 or so clones, 86% of them singletons. Sequencing used peripheral blood. The source of these receptors is a woman in her 70s with acute or convalescent COVID-19. The CDR3 runs from the conserved cysteine through the conserved F or W. The order of the fields is J gene, D gene, V gene, clone size, CDR3 protein, CDR3 DNA. D genes are given only for firm matches. Only some rows state a clone size, as once, few, many or a class for expanded clones.

TRBJ1-6 . TRBV11-1 few CASSLRGSPLHF TGTGCCAGCAGCTTAAGGGGCTCACCCCTCCACTTT
TRBJ2-5 TRBD1 TRBV28 . CASRTGGRQETQYF TGTGCCAGCAGGACAGGGGGTAGGCAAGAGACCCAGTACTTC
TRBJ2-7 TRBD1 TRBV7-6 . CASSSADRGYEQYF TGTGCCAGCAGCTCGGCTGACAGGGGCTACGAGCAGTACTTC
TRBJ1-5 . TRBV7-9 . CASSFSGGNQPQHF TGTGCCAGCAGCTTCTCTGGAGGCAATCAGCCCCAGCATTTT
TRBJ1-1 . TRBV10-1 . CASRRELNTEAFF TGCGCCAGCAGGAGGGAACTGAACACTGAAGCTTTCTTT
TRBJ2-5 . TRBV12-3/TRBV12-4 . CASSLRGETQYF TGTGCCAGCAGTTTAAGGGGGGAGACCCAGTACTTC
TRBJ2-7 TRBD1 TRBV28 . CASSRTGKGYEQYF TGTGCCAGCAGCCGGACAGGAAAGGGCTACGAGCAGTACTTC
TRBJ2-1 . TRBV11-3 . CASSNGQRNEQFF TGTGCCAGCAGCAATGGACAGAGAAATGAGCAGTTCTTC
TRBJ2-2 TRBD1 TRBV24-1 once CATSDTIQGATGELFF TGTGCCACCAGTGATACTATACAGGGGGCGACCGGGGAGCTGTTTTTT
TRBJ1-2 . TRBV7-8 . CASSLSGAGRYGYTF TGTGCCAGCAGCCTCTCCGGAGCAGGGCGATATGGCTACACCTTC
TRBJ1-5 TRBD1 TRBV28 once CACQGVANQPQHF TGTGCCTGTCAGGGGGTCGCAAATCAGCCCCAGCATTTT
TRBJ1-2 TRBD1 TRBV3-1/TRBV3-2 many CASSQEPDRARGYTF TGTGCCAGCAGCCAAGAACCGGACAGGGCCCGAGGCTACACCTTC
TRBJ2-6 . TRBV3-1/TRBV3-2 . CASSLVSLGSGANVLTF TGTGCCAGCAGCCTAGTATCACTCGGCTCTGGGGCCAACGTCCTGACTTTC
TRBJ1-2 . TRBV28 . CASGPISYYGYTF TGTGCCAGCGGGCCGATTTCGTACTATGGCTACACCTTC
TRBJ2-1 TRBD1 TRBV7-9 once CASSFFPGQSYNEQFF TGTGCCAGCAGCTTTTTCCCGGGACAGTCGTACAATGAGCAGTTCTTC
TRBJ2-5 TRBD1 TRBV5-1 . CASSEGAVIQETQYF TGCGCCAGCAGCGAGGGGGCCGTAATACAAGAGACCCAGTACTTC
TRBJ2-3 TRBD1 TRBV10-3 . CAIKGDSSSDTQYF TGTGCCATTAAGGGGGACAGTAGCTCAGATACGCAGTATTTT
TRBJ2-5 . TRBV18 . CASSPPPGAFQETQYF TGTGCCAGCTCACCACCCCCAGGGGCCTTCCAAGAGACCCAGTACTTC
TRBJ1-1 TRBD1 TRBV9 few CASSVVTGGTEAFF TGTGCCAGCAGCGTAGTGACAGGGGGCACTGAAGCTTTCTTT
TRBJ1-2 TRBD1 TRBV6-2/TRBV6-3 . CASSSGLRQGTYGYTF TGTGCCAGCAGTTCCGGTCTCCGACAGGGCACCTATGGCTACACCTTC
TRBJ1-1 . TRBV6-5 . CASMGSMNTEAFF TGTGCCAGCATGGGGAGTATGAACACTGAAGCTTTCTTT
TRBJ2-7 . TRBV19 once CASSMEDSYEQYF TGTGCCAGTAGTATGGAGGATTCCTACGAGCAGTACTTC
TRBJ1-4 . TRBV6-1 few CASSEHTNEKLFF TGTGCCAGCAGTGAACACACGAATGAAAAACTGTTTTTT
TRBJ2-7 . TRBV29-1 . CSGRRTDSYEQYF TGCAGCGGGAGGAGGACAGACTCCTACGAGCAGTACTTC
TRBJ2-2 . TRBV2 . CASNGRRGTGELFF TGTGCCAGCAACGGGAGAAGGGGCACCGGGGAGCTGTTTTTT
TRBJ1-5 TRBD1 TRBV7-9 . CASSSGQGAGNQPQHF TGTGCCAGCAGCAGCGGACAGGGGGCGGGCAATCAGCCCCAGCATTTT
TRBJ1-5 . TRBV6-6 . CASSPTYGTRYSDQPQHF TGTGCCAGCAGTCCGACCTATGGGACACGGTATAGCGATCAGCCCCAGCATTTT
TRBJ1-5 . TRBV4-1 few CASSQEWRKGQPQHF TGCGCCAGCAGCCAAGAATGGAGGAAGGGCCAGCCCCAGCATTTT
TRBJ2-2 . TRBV10-3 . CAIGGPTAGELFF TGTGCCATCGGTGGACCAACAGCCGGGGAGCTGTTTTTT
TRBJ2-3 . TRBV28 . CASSLPAGTQYF TGTGCCAGCAGTTTACCAGCAGGAACGCAGTATTTT
TRBJ1-5 . TRBV5-1 . CASSFTQGSNQPQHF TGCGCCAGCAGCTTTACGCAGGGAAGCAATCAGCCCCAGCATTTT
TRBJ2-1 TRBD2 TRBV6-5 . CASIPLAGGYNEQFF TGTGCCAGCATCCCACTAGCGGGGGGGTACAATGAGCAGTTCTTC
TRBJ1-2 . TRBV2 . CTSSATLGRADGYTF TGTACCAGCAGTGCAACTCTAGGGAGGGCGGACGGCTACACCTTC
TRBJ1-2 . TRBV5-5 . CASSTTAGRYGYTF TGTGCCAGCAGCACGACGGCAGGGCGCTATGGCTACACCTTC
TRBJ2-7 TRBD1 TRBV10-1 . CASSDPSGTGAYEQYF TGCGCCAGCAGTGACCCCTCCGGGACAGGGGCCTACGAGCAGTACTTC
TRBJ2-2 . TRBV5-1 . CASSLAATPGELFF TGCGCCAGCAGCTTGGCTGCCACACCCGGGGAGCTGTTTTTT
TRBJ1-4 TRBD1 TRBV5-1 . CASSPTGFREKLFF TGCGCCAGCAGCCCGACAGGGTTTCGGGAAAAACTGTTTTTT
TRBJ2-1 TRBD2 TRBV10-3 . CAISYSGGLDNEQFF TGTGCCATCAGTTATAGCGGGGGCCTGGACAATGAGCAGTTCTTC
TRBJ1-3 . TRBV2 few CASSGTLSGNTIYF TGTGCCAGCAGTGGGACACTCTCTGGAAACACCATATATTTT
TRBJ2-1 . TRBV25-1 . CASSRTRSSYNEQFF TGTGCCAGCAGTCGGACTCGGAGCTCCTACAATGAGCAGTTCTTC
TRBJ1-4 . TRBV2 . CASVSGLNEKLFF TGTGCCAGCGTTTCCGGACTTAATGAAAAACTGTTTTTT
TRBJ1-1 . TRBV5-1 . CASSLVGEDTEAFF TGCGCCAGCAGCTTGGTAGGGGAGGACACTGAAGCTTTCTTT